This passage covers 10 T cell receptor beta chains from one sample sequenced in a study of shared clonotypes between healthy human individuals. Sequencing was performed with immunoSEQ multiplex PCR; in TCRdb, only in-frame clones are kept and a portion is missing. The table includes roughly 490,000 clones, roughly 85% detected once. The sample was PBMCs. The receptors here all came from a woman between 40 and 55 years old in good health. Some clones in this sample may be carry-over from other donors' samples.

Concerning this clone: A read error may explain this, as a much larger clone is one base away. The sample holds other DNA sequences that translate to the same CDR3. The chain has TRBV11-2 and TRBJ2-5, with D hard to call. Germline CDR1 reads SGHAT; CDR2 reads FQNNGV. The V end was cut by 0 bases, the J end by 4 bases, with 3 bases between. This CDR3 contains 12 residues. CDR3 in DNA: TGTGCCAGCAGCTTAGATAGAGAGACCCAGTACTTC. This translates into CASSLDRETQYF.

This chain connects TRBV7-2 to TRBJ2-3; D remains unclear. The V and J ends lost 1 base and 0 bases respectively, with 11 bases between them. The CDR3 extends over 16 amino acids. From germline, CDR1 is SGHTA and CDR2 FQGNSA. The CDR3 sequence: CASSLDASVSTDTQYF. The CDR3 DNA sequence: TGTGCCAGCAGCTTAGACGCCAGCGTTAGCACAGATACGCAGTATTTT.

The genes are TRBV7-2 and TRBJ1-2; TRBD1 might be the D (5 bases). Trimming stripped 7 bases from V and 2 bases from J, with 17 bases between. CDR1 is SGHTA and CDR2 is FQGNSA in the germline V gene. This CDR3 contains 15 residues. In DNA, the CDR3 is TGTGCCAGCACGGCGAGGGGTATATTAAACTATGGCTACACCTTC. Encoded protein: CASTARGILNYGYTF.

The V gene is TRBV29-1, the J gene TRBJ2-7, with TRBD2 as a possible D gene (5 bases). The germline CDR1 and CDR2 sequences are SQVTM and ANQGSEA. Trimming removed 5 bases at V and 1 base at J, with 9 bases between. The CDR3 sequence is 12 residues long. As DNA, the CDR3 is TGCAGCGTTAGGACGGGATCCTACGAGCAGTACTTC. Amino acids: CSVRTGSYEQYF.

This chain uses TRBV19 with TRBJ1-4, with 7 nucleotides matching TRBD1. Looked up from germline, CDR1 is LNHDA and CDR2 is SQIVND (reference sequence). With V trimmed by 8 bases and J by 8 bases, 5 bases remained unmatched. The CDR3 sequence is 12 residues long. Here the CDR3 reads CASRTGVEKLFF. Here the CDR3 DNA reads TGTGCCAGTCGAACAGGGGTGGAAAAACTGTTTTTT.

The gene calls are TRBV7-9 and TRBJ2-2, with 8 bases identical to TRBD2. The CDR3 contains 16 residues. V dropped 6 bases and J dropped 3; count of bases not matched to a gene: 9. CDR1 and CDR2 (germline): SEHNR, FQNEAQ (reference sequence). This CDR3 reads CASRPGGALYTGELFF. The CDR3 DNA follows: TGTGCCAGCAGACCCGGGGGGGCTTTATACACCGGGGAGCTGTTTTTT.

The chain recombines TRBV5-8 with TRBJ2-7; TRBD2 matches 11 bases. The CDR3 consists of 15 residues. In germline, CDR1 is SGHTS, CDR2 YDEGEE. With 0 bases clipped from V and 4 bases from J, the junction kept 3 bases outside the gene matches. CDR3 sequence (DNA): TGTGCCAGCAGCTTGGTTGCTAGCGGGGGGTACGAGCAGTACTTC. As protein: CASSLVASGGYEQYF. Using reference TRBV5-8 and TRBJ2-7 for the parts outside the CDR3, the full variable domain is EAGVTQSPTHLIKTRGQQATLRCSPISGHTSVYWYQQALGLGLQFLLWYDEGEERNRGNFPPRFSGRQFPNYSSELNVNALELEDSALYLCASSLVASGGYEQYFGPGTRLTVT.

Note on this clone: The same CDR3 also results from other DNA sequences found in this sample. V usage is TRBV6-1 and J usage is TRBJ2-1; 11 nucleotides align to TRBD2. After removal of 1 base from V and 7 bases from J, the junction contained 9 bases not matched to a gene. Germline assignment: CDR1 MNHNS and CDR2 SASEGT. This CDR3 region has 17 residues. The CDR3 DNA sequence: TGTGCCAGCAGTGAAGGGCCTAGCGGGAGGTTGTATAATGAGCAGTTCTTC. Its protein product is CASSEGPSGRLYNEQFF.

This chain joins TRBV29-1 and TRBJ2-3; D may be TRBD1 or TRBD2 (7 bases each). CDR3 length: 14 amino acids. Germline assignment: CDR1 SQVTM and CDR2 ANQGSEA. The V gene lost 6 bases and the J gene lost 0 bases, with 13 bases spanning the gap. The CDR3 region is CSVRQGGSTDTQYF. For the CDR3, the DNA is TGCAGCGTAAGACAGGGAGGGAGCACAGATACGCAGTATTTT.

In this sample, this clone turned up once. At the DNA level, this CDR3 is encoded by other sequences in the same sample as well. The V gene is TRBV5-1, the J gene TRBJ2-3, with 10 bases aligning to TRBD2. Germline CDR1 is SGHRS and CDR2 is YFSETQ. After removal of 4 bases from V and 3 bases from J, the junction contained 8 bases not matched to a gene. CDR3 length: 16 amino acids. The CDR3 nucleotides are TGCGCCAGCAGCCCTGAGCGGGAGGGGGGAACAGATACGCAGTATTTT. Translation: CASSPEREGGTDTQYF.